The clone carrying this T cell receptor beta chain was detected only once. This record comes from a study of blood T cell repertoires in COVID-19. Study details: Samples representing acute and convalescent COVID-19 were sourced from the United States, Italy and Spain.

TCRdb's copy holds only in-frame clones and misses some; the assay was immunoSEQ multiplex PCR. The table includes 300,000 to 350,000 clones, 75% to 90% detected once. Germline assignment: CDR1 LGHDT and CDR2 YNNKEL (reference sequence). V was clipped by 4 bases and J by 5 bases; unmatched bases: 7. This CDR3 comprises 15 residues. The clonotype comes from a man aged 18 to 29 with active or convalescent COVID-19. The genes are TRBV3-1 (or the pseudogene TRBV3-2) and TRBJ2-5; TRBD2 aligns across 10 bases. Sequenced: peripheral blood. This CDR3 reads CASSRIAGGLETQYF. CDR3 coding DNA: TGTGCCAGCAGCCGCATAGCGGGGGGCCTGGAGACCCAGTACTTC.